This T cell receptor (beta chain) originates from a study of T cells after yellow fever vaccination. Overall study context: SMART-Seq v4 Ultra Low Input served to prepare low-cell-number fractions.

To note about this clonotype: Its antigen is unknown.

Germline V gene data show CDR1 as KGHDR and CDR2 as SFDVKD. The CDR3 contains 13 residues. Trimming pared 2 bases from V and 9 bases from J, leaving 10 bases between. General observations from the study: Shared CD4/CD8 clonotypes were a small share, likely from convergent recombination. At around 95% for CD4 and just over 85% for CD8, most primary-vaccination clones showed up again after the booster.

The 5'RACE template-switching step produced TCR cDNA and added a universal primer site and UMIs. In TCRdb, the 5' RACE reads were re-called with MiXCR into one record per CDR3 protein. This table holds 280,000 or so distinct CDR3 sequences, approximately 10% found once. Sequences were derived from CD4+ T cells sorted from PBMCs, sampled 5 days after the yellow fever booster vaccination. The rearrangement joins TRBV24-1 to TRBJ1-3; D not resolved. This clonotype was obtained from a man aged 18 to 30 who received the YFV17D yellow fever vaccine. This CDR3 reads CATSDSIRGTIYF. CDR3 DNA sequence: TGTGCCACCAGTGATTCGATCAGAGGCACCATATATTTT.